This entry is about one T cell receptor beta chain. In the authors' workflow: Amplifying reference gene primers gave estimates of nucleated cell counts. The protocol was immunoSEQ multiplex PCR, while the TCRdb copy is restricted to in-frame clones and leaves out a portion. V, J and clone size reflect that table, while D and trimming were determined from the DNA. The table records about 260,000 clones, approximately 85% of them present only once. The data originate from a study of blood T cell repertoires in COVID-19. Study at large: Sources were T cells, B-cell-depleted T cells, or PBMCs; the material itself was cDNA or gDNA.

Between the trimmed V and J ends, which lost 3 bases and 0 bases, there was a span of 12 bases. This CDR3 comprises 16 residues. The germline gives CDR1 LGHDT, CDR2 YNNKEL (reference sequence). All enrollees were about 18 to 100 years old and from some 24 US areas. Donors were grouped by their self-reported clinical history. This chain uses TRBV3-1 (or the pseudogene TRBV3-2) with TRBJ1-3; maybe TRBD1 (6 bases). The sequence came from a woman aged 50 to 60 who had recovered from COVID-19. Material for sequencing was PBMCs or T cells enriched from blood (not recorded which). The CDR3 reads CASSHDRLLSGNTIYF. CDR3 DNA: TGTGCCAGCAGCCACGACAGGCTCCTCTCTGGAAACACCATATATTTT.